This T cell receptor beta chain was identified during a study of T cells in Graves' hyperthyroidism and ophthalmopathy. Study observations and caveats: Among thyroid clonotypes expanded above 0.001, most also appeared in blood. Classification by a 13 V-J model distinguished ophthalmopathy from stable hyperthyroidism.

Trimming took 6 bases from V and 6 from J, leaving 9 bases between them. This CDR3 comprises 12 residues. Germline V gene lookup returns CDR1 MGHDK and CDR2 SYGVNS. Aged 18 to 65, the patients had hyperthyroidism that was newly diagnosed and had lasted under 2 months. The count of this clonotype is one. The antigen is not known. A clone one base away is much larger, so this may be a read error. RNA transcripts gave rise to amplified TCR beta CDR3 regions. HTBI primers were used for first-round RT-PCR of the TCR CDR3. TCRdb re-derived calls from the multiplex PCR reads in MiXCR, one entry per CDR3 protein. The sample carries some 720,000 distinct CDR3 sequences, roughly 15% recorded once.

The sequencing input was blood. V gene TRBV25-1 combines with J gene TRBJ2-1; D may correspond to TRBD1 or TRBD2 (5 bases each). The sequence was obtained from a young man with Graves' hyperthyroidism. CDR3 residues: CASRGVSNEQFF. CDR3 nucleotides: TGTGCCAGCAGGGGGGTGAGCAATGAGCAGTTCTTC.